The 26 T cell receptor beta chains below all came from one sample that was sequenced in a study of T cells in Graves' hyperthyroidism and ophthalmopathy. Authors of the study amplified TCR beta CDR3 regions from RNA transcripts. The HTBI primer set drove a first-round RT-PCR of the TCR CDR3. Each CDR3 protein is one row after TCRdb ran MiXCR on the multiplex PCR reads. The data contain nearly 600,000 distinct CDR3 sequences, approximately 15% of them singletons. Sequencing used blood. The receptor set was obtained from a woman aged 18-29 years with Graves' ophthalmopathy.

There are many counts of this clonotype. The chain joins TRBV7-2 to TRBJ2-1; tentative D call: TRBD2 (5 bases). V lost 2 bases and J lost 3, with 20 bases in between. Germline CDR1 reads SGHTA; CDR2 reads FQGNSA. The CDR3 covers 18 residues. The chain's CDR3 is CASSLYMGSPTIYNEQFF. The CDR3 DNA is TGTGCCAGCAGCTTATATATGGGCAGCCCGACTATCTACAATGAGCAGTTCTTC.

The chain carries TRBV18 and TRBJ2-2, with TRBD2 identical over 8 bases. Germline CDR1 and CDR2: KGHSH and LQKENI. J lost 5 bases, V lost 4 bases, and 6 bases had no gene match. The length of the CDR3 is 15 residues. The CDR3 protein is CASSLREGLTGELFF. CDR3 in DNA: TGTGCCAGCTCACTCCGGGAGGGCCTTACCGGGGAGCTGTTTTTT. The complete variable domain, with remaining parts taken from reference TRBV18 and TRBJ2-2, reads NAGVMQNPRHLVRRRGQEARLRCSPMKGHSHVYWYRQLPEEGLKFMVYLQKENIIDESGMPKERFSAEFPKEGPSILRIQQVVRGDSAAYFCASSLREGLTGELFFGEGSRLTVL.

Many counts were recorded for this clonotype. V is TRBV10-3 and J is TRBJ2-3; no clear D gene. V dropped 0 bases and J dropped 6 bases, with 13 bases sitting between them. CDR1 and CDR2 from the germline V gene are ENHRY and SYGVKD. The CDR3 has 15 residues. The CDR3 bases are TGTGCCATCAGTGAGTCCAATGCAAGGGCCGATACGCAGTATTTT. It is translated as CAISESNARADTQYF.

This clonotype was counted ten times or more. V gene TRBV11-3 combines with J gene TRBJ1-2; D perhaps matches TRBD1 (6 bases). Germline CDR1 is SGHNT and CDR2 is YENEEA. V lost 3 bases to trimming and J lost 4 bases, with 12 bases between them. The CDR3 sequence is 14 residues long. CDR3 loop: CASSLRGGSYGYTF. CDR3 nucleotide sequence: TGTGCCAGCAGCTTGAGGGGGGGGTCCTATGGCTACACCTTC.

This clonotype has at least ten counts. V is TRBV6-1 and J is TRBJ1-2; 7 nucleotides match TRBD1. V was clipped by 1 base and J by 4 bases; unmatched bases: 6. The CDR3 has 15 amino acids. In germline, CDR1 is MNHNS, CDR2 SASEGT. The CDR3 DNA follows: TGTGCCAGCAGTGAAGTGGGAGGGGGCGCCTATGGCTACACCTTC. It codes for CASSEVGGGAYGYTF.

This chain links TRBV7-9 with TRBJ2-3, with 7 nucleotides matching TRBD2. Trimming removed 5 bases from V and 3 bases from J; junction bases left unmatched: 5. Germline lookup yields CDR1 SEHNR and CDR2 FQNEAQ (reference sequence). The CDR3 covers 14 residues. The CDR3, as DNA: TGTGCCAGCAGCCGGAGCGGGATGACAGATACGCAGTATTTT. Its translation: CASSRSGMTDTQYF.

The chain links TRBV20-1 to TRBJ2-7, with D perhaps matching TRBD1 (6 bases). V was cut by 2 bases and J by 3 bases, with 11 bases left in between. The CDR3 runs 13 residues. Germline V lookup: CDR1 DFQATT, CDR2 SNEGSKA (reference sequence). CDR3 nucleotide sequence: TGCAGTGCTAGACGAGGGGGATTCTACGAGCAGTACTTC. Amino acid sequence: CSARRGGFYEQYF.

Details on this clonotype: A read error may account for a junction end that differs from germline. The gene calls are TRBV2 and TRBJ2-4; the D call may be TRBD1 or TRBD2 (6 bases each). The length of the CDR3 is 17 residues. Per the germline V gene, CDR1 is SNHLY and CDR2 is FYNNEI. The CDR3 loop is CAISDPSRGPAKNIQYF. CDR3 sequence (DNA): TGTGCCATCAGTGACCCCTCCCGGGGGCCGGCCAAAAACATTCAGTACTTC.

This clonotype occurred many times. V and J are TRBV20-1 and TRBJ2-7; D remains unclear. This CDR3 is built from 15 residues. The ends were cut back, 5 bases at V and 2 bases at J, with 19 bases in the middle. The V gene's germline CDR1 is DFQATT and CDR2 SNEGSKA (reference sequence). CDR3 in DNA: TGCAGTGCTCACCCTTCTACCCAAAAACCCTACGAGCAGTACTTC. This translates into CSAHPSTQKPYEQYF.

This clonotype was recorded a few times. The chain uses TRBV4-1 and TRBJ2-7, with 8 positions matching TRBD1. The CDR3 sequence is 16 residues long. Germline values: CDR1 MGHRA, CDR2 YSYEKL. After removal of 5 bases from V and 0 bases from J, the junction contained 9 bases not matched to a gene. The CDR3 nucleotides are TGCGCCAGCAGCGCTCCGGGACAGGCAAGCTCCTACGAGCAGTACTTC. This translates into CASSAPGQASSYEQYF.

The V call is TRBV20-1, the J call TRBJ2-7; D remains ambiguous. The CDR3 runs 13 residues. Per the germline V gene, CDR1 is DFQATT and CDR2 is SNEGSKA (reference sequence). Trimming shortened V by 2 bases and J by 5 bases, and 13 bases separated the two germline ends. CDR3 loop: CSARRQAWDEQYF. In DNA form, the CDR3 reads TGCAGTGCTAGACGCCAGGCCTGGGACGAGCAGTACTTC.

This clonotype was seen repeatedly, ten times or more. The CDR3 region has the DNA TGCAGTGCTAGAGAGTCCCCGAGAGGCTACGAGCAGTACTTC. Translation: CSARESPRGYEQYF. This chain joins TRBV20-1 and TRBJ2-7; no reliable D call. Germline CDR1 DFQATT, CDR2 SNEGSKA (reference sequence). Trimming cost V 0 bases and J 3 bases, with 12 bases left between them. The CDR3 runs 14 residues.

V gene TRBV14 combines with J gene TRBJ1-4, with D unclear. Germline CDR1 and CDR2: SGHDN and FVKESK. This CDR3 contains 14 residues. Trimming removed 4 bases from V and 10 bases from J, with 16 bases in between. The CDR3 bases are TGTGCCAGCAGCCGATCTTCCCGCAAAGGAAAACTGTTTTTT. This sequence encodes CASSRSSRKGKLFF.

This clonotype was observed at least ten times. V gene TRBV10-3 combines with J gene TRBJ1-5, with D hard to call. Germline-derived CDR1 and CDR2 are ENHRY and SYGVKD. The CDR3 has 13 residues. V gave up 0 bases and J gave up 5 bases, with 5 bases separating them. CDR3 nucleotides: TGTGCCATCAGTGAGTCGGAGTATCAGCCCCAGCATTTT. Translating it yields CAISESEYQPQHF.

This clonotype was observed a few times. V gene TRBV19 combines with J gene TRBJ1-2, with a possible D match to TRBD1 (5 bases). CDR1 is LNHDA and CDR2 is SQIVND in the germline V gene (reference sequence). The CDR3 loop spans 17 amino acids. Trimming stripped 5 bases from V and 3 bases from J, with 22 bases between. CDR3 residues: CASSFASVGEDDYGYTF. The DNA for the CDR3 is TGTGCCAGTAGTTTCGCCTCCGTGGGGGAGGACGACTATGGCTACACCTTC.

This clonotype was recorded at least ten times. This chain's CDR3 is CASSLQRDEQFF. The CDR3 nucleotides are TGTGCCAGCAGCCTTCAGCGGGATGAGCAGTTCTTC. The V call is TRBV3-1, the J call TRBJ2-1, with D perhaps matching TRBD2 (6 bases). The CDR3 is made up of 12 amino acids. The V gene lost 4 bases and the J gene lost 8 bases, with 9 bases spanning the gap. Germline CDR1 and CDR2: LGHDT and YNNKEL (reference sequence).

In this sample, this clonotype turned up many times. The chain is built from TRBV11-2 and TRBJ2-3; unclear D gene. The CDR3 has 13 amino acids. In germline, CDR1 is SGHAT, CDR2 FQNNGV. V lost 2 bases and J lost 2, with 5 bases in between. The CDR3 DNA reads TGTGCCAGCAGCTTAAGCATCACAGATACGCAGTATTTT. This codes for CASSLSITDTQYF.

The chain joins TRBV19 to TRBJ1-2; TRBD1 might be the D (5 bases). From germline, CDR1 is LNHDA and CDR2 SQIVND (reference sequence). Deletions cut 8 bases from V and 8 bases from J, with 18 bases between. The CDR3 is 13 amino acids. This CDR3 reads CASPYGREGGYTF. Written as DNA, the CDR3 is TGTGCCAGTCCATACGGCAGGGAGGGAGGCTACACCTTC.

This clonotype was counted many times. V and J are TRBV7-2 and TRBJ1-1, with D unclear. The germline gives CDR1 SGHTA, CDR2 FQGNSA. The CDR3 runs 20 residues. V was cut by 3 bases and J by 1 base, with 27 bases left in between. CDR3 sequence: CASSFPPPWRQNSENTEAFF. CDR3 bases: TGTGCCAGCAGCTTTCCCCCCCCTTGGAGGCAGAACTCTGAGAACACTGAAGCTTTCTTT.

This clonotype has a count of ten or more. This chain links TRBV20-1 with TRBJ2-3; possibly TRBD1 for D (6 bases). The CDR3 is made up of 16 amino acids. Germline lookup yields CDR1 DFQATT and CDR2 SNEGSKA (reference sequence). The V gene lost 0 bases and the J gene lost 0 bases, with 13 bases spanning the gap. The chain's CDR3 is CSARDLQGSSTDTQYF. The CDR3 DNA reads TGCAGTGCTAGAGACTTACAGGGCTCTAGCACAGATACGCAGTATTTT.

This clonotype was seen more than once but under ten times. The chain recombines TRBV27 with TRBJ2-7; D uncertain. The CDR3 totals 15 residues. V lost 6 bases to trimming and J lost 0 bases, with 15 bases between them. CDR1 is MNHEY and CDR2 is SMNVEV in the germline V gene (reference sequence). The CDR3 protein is CASSSTGGVSYEQYF. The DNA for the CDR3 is TGTGCCAGCAGCTCCACCGGTGGCGTCTCCTACGAGCAGTACTTC.

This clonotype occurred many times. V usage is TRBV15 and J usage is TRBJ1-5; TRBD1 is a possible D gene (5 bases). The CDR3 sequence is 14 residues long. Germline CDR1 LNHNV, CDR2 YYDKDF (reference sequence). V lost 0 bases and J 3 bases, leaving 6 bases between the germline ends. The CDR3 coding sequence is TGTGCCACCAGCAGAGACAGGGTCAATCAGCCCCAGCATTTT. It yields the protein CATSRDRVNQPQHF.

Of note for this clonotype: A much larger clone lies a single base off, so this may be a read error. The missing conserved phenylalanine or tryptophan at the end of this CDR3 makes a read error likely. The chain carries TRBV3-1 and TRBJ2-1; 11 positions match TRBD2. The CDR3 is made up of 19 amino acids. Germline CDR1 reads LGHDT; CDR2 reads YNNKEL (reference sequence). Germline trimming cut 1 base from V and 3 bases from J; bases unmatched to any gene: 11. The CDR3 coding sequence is TGTGCCAGCAGCCAAGCTGTGCTAGCGGGAGGAGTCGGCTACAATGAGCAGTTCTCC. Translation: CASSQAVLAGGVGYNEQFS.

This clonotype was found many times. The CDR3 reads CASSEFERGLTDNEQFF. CDR3 in DNA: TGTGCCAGCAGTGAATTTGAGCGGGGGCTTACCGACAATGAGCAGTTCTTC. The V call is TRBV6-1, the J call TRBJ2-1; 8 bases map to TRBD2. Germline assignment: CDR1 MNHNS and CDR2 SASEGT. The CDR3 loop spans 17 amino acids. With 2 bases clipped from V and 5 bases from J, the junction kept 11 bases outside the gene matches.

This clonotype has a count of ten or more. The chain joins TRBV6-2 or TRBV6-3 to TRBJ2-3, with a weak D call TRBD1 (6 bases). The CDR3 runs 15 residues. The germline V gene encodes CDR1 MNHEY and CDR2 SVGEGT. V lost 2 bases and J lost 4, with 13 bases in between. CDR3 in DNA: TGTGCCAGCAGTTACAGGGCAGGGGAGCCAGATACGCAGTATTTT. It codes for CASSYRAGEPDTQYF.

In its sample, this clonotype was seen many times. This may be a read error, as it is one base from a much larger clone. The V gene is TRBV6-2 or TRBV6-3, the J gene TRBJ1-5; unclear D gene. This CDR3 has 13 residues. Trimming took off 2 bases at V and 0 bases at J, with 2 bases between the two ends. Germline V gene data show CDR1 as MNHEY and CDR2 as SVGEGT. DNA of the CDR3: TGTGCCAGCAGTTACAATAGCAATCAGCCCCAGCATTTT. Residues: CASSYNSNQPQHF.